This T cell receptor (beta chain) comes out of a study of cytomegalovirus exposure and HLA in healthy donors. In the case of this clone: Its specificity is unknown.

Trimming removed 4 bases at V and 0 bases at J, with 7 bases between. Germline loops: CDR1 SGHRS, CDR2 YFSETQ. CDR3 size: 13 residues. The study ran its PCR with 60 Vbeta and 13 Jbeta primers. Repertoires were generated with immunoSEQ multiplex PCR, while TCRdb's copy carries only in-frame clones and drops some. The table records some 120,000 clones, just under 70% of them present only once. Study-level points and caveats: Most of the TCR beta V segments (in an earlier analysis) were productive either about 87% or about 30% of the time.

The specimen sequenced was PBMCs. V is TRBV5-1 and J is TRBJ1-2; possible D gene TRBD1, 5 bases. The receptor comes from a man under 40 in good health and CMV-seropositive. DNA of the CDR3: TGCGCCAGCAGCCCGACAGCTAACTATGGCTACACCTTC. It translates to CASSPTANYGYTF.